This TCR beta chain is from a study of blood T cell repertoires in COVID-19. Study overall: Samples representing acute and convalescent COVID-19 were sourced from the United States, Italy and Spain.

Germline trimming cut 5 bases from V and 1 base from J; bases unmatched to any gene: 6. This CDR3 comprises 15 residues. Per the germline V gene, CDR1 is SGHTA and CDR2 is FQGNSA. Seattle cases were enrolled at active infection and followed longitudinally. Sequencing used immunoSEQ multiplex PCR; TCRdb keeps in-frame clones, though not all of them. This table holds about 480,000 clones, around 90% found once. The receptor's source is a woman in her forties or fifties with COVID-19, enrolled during active disease. The specimen sequenced was peripheral blood. The V call is TRBV7-2, the J call TRBJ1-1, with 8 bases lining up with TRBD1. This CDR3 reads CASSLTGGRNTEAFF. Here the CDR3 DNA reads TGTGCCAGCAGCCTCACAGGGGGGAGGAACACTGAAGCTTTCTTT.